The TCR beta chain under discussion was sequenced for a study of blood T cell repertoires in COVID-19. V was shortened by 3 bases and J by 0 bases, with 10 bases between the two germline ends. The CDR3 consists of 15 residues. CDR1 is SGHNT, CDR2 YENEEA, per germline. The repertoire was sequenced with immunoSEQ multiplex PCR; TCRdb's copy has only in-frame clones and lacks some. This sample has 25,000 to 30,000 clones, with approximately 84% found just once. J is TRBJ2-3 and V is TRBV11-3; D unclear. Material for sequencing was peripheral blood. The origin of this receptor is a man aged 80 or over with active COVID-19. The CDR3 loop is CASSLTRLSTDTQYF. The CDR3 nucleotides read TGTGCCAGCAGCTTGACAAGGCTAAGCACAGATACGCAGTATTTT.